The 28 T cell receptor beta chains presented below share a single source sample, sequenced in a study of Ad26.COV2.S vaccination and SARS-CoV-2 variants. Data came from immunoSEQ multiplex PCR; TCRdb stores just in-frame clones and leaves some out. The repertoire includes about 680,000 clones, 89% of them detected once, and about 1.5% sits in the top ten. Treatment reported: about 20 received Ad26.COV2.S at low or high dose, single or two shots; roughly five received placebo; per-sample allocation not given. Day 63 following the first vaccine or placebo injection was when the samples were taken. The sample here was peripheral blood, taken in a trial of Ad26.COV2.S vaccine versus placebo. All receptors come from a person between 18 and 65 years old who received the Ad26.COV2.S COVID-19 vaccine or a placebo.

The chain uses TRBV19 and TRBJ2-1; 7 bases are shared with TRBD1. V was pared by 7 bases and J by 5 bases, with 17 bases of the junction left unmatched. Per the germline V gene, CDR1 is LNHDA and CDR2 is SQIVND (reference sequence). The CDR3 has 17 residues. The CDR3 loop is CASNPGTARGYNNEQFF. In DNA form, the CDR3 reads TGTGCCAGTAACCCCGGGACAGCCAGGGGATATAACAATGAGCAGTTCTTC.

In its sample, this clone was seen a few times. V gene TRBV6-5 combines with J gene TRBJ1-1, with 8 bases matching TRBD1. Germline CDR1 and CDR2: MNHEY and SVGAGI. This CDR3 spans 13 amino acids. V gave up 6 bases and J gave up 4 bases; unmatched junction bases: 4. The CDR3: CASSAGQVTEAFF. The CDR3 coding sequence is TGTGCCAGCAGCGCGGGACAGGTCACTGAAGCTTTCTTT.

CDR3 amino acids: CASSFGTDAYEQYF. Written as DNA, the CDR3 is TGTGCCAGCAGCTTCGGGACAGACGCCTACGAGCAGTACTTC. The chain recombines TRBV11-3 with TRBJ2-7, with 7 bases that match TRBD1. Germline V lookup: CDR1 SGHNT, CDR2 YENEEA. V dropped 3 bases and J dropped 2; count of bases not matched to a gene: 4. The CDR3 is 14 residues long. The complete variable domain, with remaining parts taken from reference TRBV11-3 and TRBJ2-7, reads EAGVVQSPRYKIIEKKQPVAFWCNPISGHNTLYWYLQNLGQGPELLIRYENEEAVDDSQLPKDRFSAERLKGVDSTLKIQPAELGDSAVYLCASSFGTDAYEQYFGPGTRLTVT.

The genes are TRBV3-1 (or the pseudogene TRBV3-2) and TRBJ2-2; D is undetermined. This CDR3 contains 15 residues. The ends were cut back, 8 bases at V and 4 bases at J, with 17 bases in the middle. Germline CDR1 reads LGHDT; CDR2 reads YNNKEL (reference sequence). The CDR3 DNA is TGTGCCAGCTCGAGGCCCGACCGGCCCACCGGGGAGCTGTTTTTT. Amino acids: CASSRPDRPTGELFF.

CDR3 in amino acids: CASSDRSGTRPTEQFF. The CDR3 DNA reads as TGCGCCAGCAGTGATCGTAGCGGAACCCGTCCCACTGAGCAGTTCTTC. This chain connects TRBV10-2 to TRBJ2-1; tentatively, D is TRBD2 (6 bases). The germline gives CDR1 WSHSY, CDR2 SAAADI. This CDR3 contains 16 residues. Trimming took 3 bases from V and 9 from J, leaving 21 bases between them.

The chain recombines TRBV5-1 with TRBJ2-2; a possible D gene is TRBD2 (6 bases). V gave up 2 bases and J gave up 0 bases, with 11 bases separating them. There are 16 residues in the CDR3. CDR1 is SGHRS, CDR2 YFSETQ, per germline. CDR3 DNA: TGCGCCAGCAGCTTAGGGACTTTCGCGAACACCGGGGAGCTGTTTTTT. Translated: CASSLGTFANTGELFF.

This chain links TRBV18 with TRBJ2-1; 8 bases align to TRBD1. The CDR3 extends over 16 amino acids. Trimming removed 3 bases from V and 9 bases from J; junction bases left unmatched: 13. Looked up from germline, CDR1 is KGHSH and CDR2 is LQKENI. The DNA for the CDR3 is TGTGCCAGCTCACCCCTTCAGGGACAGGTACCTGGTGAGCAGTTCTTC. Translating it yields CASSPLQGQVPGEQFF.

J is TRBJ2-3 and V is TRBV5-1; D not certain. The CDR3 is 15 residues long. V lost 1 base to trimming and J lost 3 bases, with 12 bases between them. Germline CDR1 reads SGHRS; CDR2 reads YFSETQ. The CDR3 sequence is CASSLRPAATDTQYF. CDR3 DNA sequence: TGCGCCAGCAGCTTGAGGCCCGCGGCTACAGATACGCAGTATTTT. The whole variable domain, filled in from reference TRBV5-1 and TRBJ2-3, reads KAGVTQTPRYLIKTRGQQVTLSCSPISGHRSVSWYQQTPGQGLQFLFEYFSETQRNKGNFPGRFSGRQFSNSRSEMNVSTLELGDSALYLCASSLRPAATDTQYFGPGTRLTVL.

For this clone: Other DNA sequences in this specimen translate into the identical CDR3. The J gene is TRBJ1-2, the V gene TRBV24-1, with TRBD1 as a possible D gene (5 bases). Germline V gives CDR1 KGHDR, CDR2 SFDVKD. Trimming removed 4 bases from V and 4 bases from J, with 6 bases in between. The CDR3 runs to 12 residues. The CDR3: CATSDQGYGYTF. For the CDR3, the DNA is TGTGCCACCAGTGACCAGGGCTATGGCTACACCTTC.

The rearrangement links TRBV5-1 to TRBJ2-5, with TRBD2 as a possible D gene (6 bases). Germline CDR1 and CDR2: SGHRS and YFSETQ. The CDR3 has 16 residues. The germline V and J ends were trimmed by 2 bases and 4 bases, with 18 bases remaining between them. CDR3 sequence: CASSFFGRRDRETQYF. The DNA for the CDR3 is TGCGCCAGCAGCTTTTTTGGTAGGCGGGATCGAGAGACCCAGTACTTC.

CDR3 sequence: CASSGGQVNEKLFF. In nucleotides, the CDR3 is TGTGCCAGCAGCGGGGGACAGGTTAATGAAAAACTGTTTTTT. The chain has TRBV5-6 and TRBJ1-4; TRBD1 matches 8 bases. V shed 4 bases, J shed 4 bases, and the junction held 3 bases outside the gene matches. The CDR3 has 14 residues. Looked up from germline, CDR1 is SGHDT and CDR2 is YYEEEE.

This clone has just one count. The chain joins TRBV5-1 to TRBJ2-1; D is uncertain. Trimming took off 0 bases at V and 4 bases at J, with 8 bases between the two ends. There are 14 residues in the CDR3. Germline V gene data show CDR1 as SGHRS and CDR2 as YFSETQ. The chain's CDR3 is CASSLDLPYNEQFF. CDR3 coding DNA: TGCGCCAGCAGCTTGGATCTGCCTTACAATGAGCAGTTCTTC.

This chain links TRBV9 with TRBJ1-1, with 8 bases identical to TRBD1. The length of the CDR3 is 13 residues. With 5 bases clipped from V and 7 bases from J, the junction kept 7 bases outside the gene matches. Germline V gives CDR1 SGDLS, CDR2 YYNGEE. CDR3 coding DNA: TGTGCCAGCAGTCACCCAGGGGGCATTGAAGCTTTCTTT. Translation gives CASSHPGGIEAFF.

The chain recombines TRBV5-4 with TRBJ1-1; 7 positions match TRBD1. This CDR3 is 15 amino acids long. CDR1 and CDR2 from the germline V gene are SGHNT and YYREEE (reference sequence). V trimming: 4 bases; J trimming: 1 base; junction bases outside the gene matches: 7. The CDR3 DNA follows: TGTGCCAGCAGCCAGACAGGGAGCAAGAACACTGAAGCTTTCTTT. This gives the protein CASSQTGSKNTEAFF. The variable domain in full, completed from reference TRBV5-4 and TRBJ1-1, reads ETGVTQSPTHLIKTRGQQVTLRCSSQSGHNTVSWYQQALGQGPQFIFQYYREEENGRGNFPPRFSGLQFPNYSSELNVNALELDDSALYLCASSQTGSKNTEAFFGQGTRLTVV.

The gene calls are TRBV18 and TRBJ1-4, with 7 bases lining up with TRBD1. The J segment lost 3 bases and the V segment lost 3 bases, leaving 4 bases of the junction unmatched. Germline V gives CDR1 KGHSH, CDR2 LQKENI. The CDR3 sequence is 15 residues long. The CDR3 sequence: CASSPTGVSNEKLFF. The CDR3 DNA reads TGTGCCAGCTCACCTACAGGGGTTTCTAATGAAAAACTGTTTTTT.

V is TRBV7-9 and J is TRBJ1-6; D gene uncertain. V lost 2 bases, J lost 1 base, and 6 bases lay in between. This CDR3 spans 15 amino acids. The germline V gene has CDR1 SEHNR and CDR2 FQNEAQ (reference sequence). The chain's CDR3 is CASSLWGSYNSPLHF. The CDR3 DNA reads TGTGCCAGCAGCTTATGGGGTTCCTATAATTCACCCCTCCACTTT. Full variable domain (missing parts from reference TRBV7-9 and TRBJ1-6): DTGVSQNPRHKITKRGQNVTFRCDPISEHNRLYWYRQTLGQGPEFLTYFQNEAQLEKSRLLSDRFSAERPKGSFSTLEIQRTEQGDSAMYLCASSLWGSYNSPLHFGNGTRLTVT.

The rearrangement joins TRBV6-2 or TRBV6-3 to TRBJ1-2; 8 nucleotides line up with TRBD1. This CDR3 is 16 amino acids long. The germline V gene encodes CDR1 MNHEY and CDR2 SVGEGT. The V and J ends lost 6 bases and 4 bases, in that order; junction bases with no gene match: 13. The CDR3 DNA sequence: TGTGCCAGCAGCCACGGACAGGGCGGTAACCTCTATGGCTACACCTTC. Amino acids: CASSHGQGGNLYGYTF.

This chain connects TRBV18 to TRBJ2-7; 7 bases map to TRBD1. J lost 0 bases, V lost 4 bases, and 9 bases had no gene match. The CDR3 has 16 amino acids. Germline assignment: CDR1 KGHSH and CDR2 LQKENI. CDR3 loop: CASSLSRDSHSYEQYF. The CDR3 nucleotides are TGTGCCAGCTCACTCAGCCGGGACAGCCACTCCTACGAGCAGTACTTC.

The chain uses TRBV29-1 and TRBJ1-6; D remains unclear. The CDR3 has 13 amino acids. Germline lookup yields CDR1 SQVTM and CDR2 ANQGSEA. Trimming pared 5 bases from V and 6 bases from J, leaving 11 bases between. The CDR3 nucleotides are TGCAGCGTTCAAGGCAGTCTTAATTCACCCCTCCACTTT. Translation: CSVQGSLNSPLHF.

The J gene is TRBJ2-2, the V gene TRBV24-1; 14 nucleotides agree with TRBD2. The germline V gene has CDR1 KGHDR and CDR2 SFDVKD. This CDR3 has 20 residues. After removal of 4 bases from V and 4 bases from J, the junction contained 13 bases not matched to a gene. The CDR3 loop reads CATSEKPGLAGVSGTGELFF. The DNA for the CDR3 is TGTGCCACCAGTGAAAAACCGGGACTAGCGGGAGTTTCAGGCACCGGGGAGCTGTTTTTT.

CDR3 nucleotide sequence: TGCAGCGTTGGGTCAGGGACTAATGAAAAACTGTTTTTT. It is translated as CSVGSGTNEKLFF. The chain is built from TRBV29-1 and TRBJ1-4, with a weak D call TRBD1 (5 bases). Germline assignment: CDR1 SQVTM and CDR2 ANQGSEA. V dropped 4 bases and J dropped 2 bases, with 8 bases sitting between them. The length of the CDR3 is 13 residues.

The V call is TRBV3-1 (or the pseudogene TRBV3-2), the J call TRBJ2-7; 11 bases are shared with TRBD2. The CDR3 is made up of 18 amino acids. Trimming at V came to 4 bases and at J to 2 bases, leaving 13 bases not matched to a gene. CDR1 and CDR2 (germline): LGHDT, YNNKEL (reference sequence). The CDR3 loop reads CASSRAGVLAGVTYEQYF. The CDR3 DNA reads TGTGCCAGCAGCCGAGCAGGAGTACTAGCGGGAGTTACCTACGAGCAGTACTTC.

Here the CDR3 DNA reads TGTGCCAGCAGCCCGATACCGGGACAGGGAACGTCCTACGAGCAGTACTTC. Translated: CASSPIPGQGTSYEQYF. The chain recombines TRBV7-6 with TRBJ2-7; 9 nucleotides match TRBD1. The germline gives CDR1 SGHVS, CDR2 FNYEAQ. The CDR3 runs 17 residues. V trimming: 5 bases; J trimming: 1 base; junction bases outside the gene matches: 12.

The chain carries TRBV14 and TRBJ2-1, with 9 bases fitting TRBD2. The junction had 6 bases not matched to a gene; V was cut back by 2 bases and J by 7 bases. The CDR3 loop spans 15 amino acids. Germline V gives CDR1 SGHDN, CDR2 FVKESK. This CDR3 reads CASSQRTSEGNEQFF. As DNA, the CDR3 is TGTGCCAGCAGCCAACGGACTAGCGAGGGGAATGAGCAGTTCTTC.

This chain links TRBV6-1 with TRBJ2-7; 7 bases agree with TRBD1. J gave up 3 bases and V 3 bases, and 5 bases lay outside the gene matches. CDR3 length: 14 amino acids. Per the germline V gene, CDR1 is MNHNS and CDR2 is SASEGT. As DNA, the CDR3 is TGTGCCAGCAGTGAGTCCGGGACAGACTACGAGCAGTACTTC. Its protein product is CASSESGTDYEQYF.

The chain couples TRBV7-2 to TRBJ2-1, with D perhaps TRBD1 (6 bases). Between the trimmed V and J ends, which lost 5 bases and 3 bases, there was a span of 20 bases. This CDR3 contains 17 residues. Germline CDR1 SGHTA, CDR2 FQGNSA. Here the CDR3 DNA reads TGTGCCAGCAGCAAACAGAGTGTAATAGGGGGCTACAATGAGCAGTTCTTC. This translates into CASSKQSVIGGYNEQFF.

The chain uses TRBV25-1 and TRBJ1-3; D not certain. This CDR3 contains 14 residues. Trimming removed 4 bases at V and 0 bases at J, with 7 bases between. CDR1 and CDR2 from the germline V gene are MGHDK and SYGVNS. This chain's CDR3 is CASSGHYSGNTIYF. CDR3 sequence (DNA): TGTGCCAGCAGTGGTCACTACTCTGGAAACACCATATATTTT.

This chain connects TRBV11-3 to TRBJ2-7; 10 bases are shared with TRBD1. This CDR3 is built from 13 residues. Germline V gene data show CDR1 as SGHNT and CDR2 as YENEEA. Trimming removed 5 bases from V and 3 bases from J; junction bases left unmatched: 1. In DNA, the CDR3 is TGTGCCAGCAGCGGGGACAGGGGCTACGAGCAGTACTTC. Translated, it gives CASSGDRGYEQYF.